This T cell receptor (beta chain) is from a study of T cell changes during pregnancy in multiple sclerosis. Data came from immunoSEQ multiplex PCR; TCRdb stores just in-frame clones and leaves some out. Here the sample spans about 23,000 clones, around 89% being singletons. The sample here was CD8+ T cells from peripheral blood mononuclear cells, taken in the first trimester of pregnancy. This clonotype originated in a female donor with multiple sclerosis, enrolled in a pregnancy study.

The CDR3 reads CASSSRGTSGLLEQYF. In nucleotides, the CDR3 is TGTGCCAGCAGCTCCAGGGGGACTAGCGGACTGCTGGAGCAGTACTTC. The chain joins TRBV7-9 to TRBJ2-7; 11 bases are shared with TRBD2. Germline lookup yields CDR1 SEHNR and CDR2 FQNEAQ (reference sequence). J was trimmed by 7 bases and V by 4 bases; bases with no gene match: 12. The CDR3 extends over 16 amino acids. The entire variable domain, with the rest obtained from reference TRBV7-9 and TRBJ2-7, is as follows: DTGVSQNPRHKITKRGQNVTFRCDPISEHNRLYWYRQTLGQGPEFLTYFQNEAQLEKSRLLSDRFSAERPKGSFSTLEIQRTEQGDSAMYLCASSSRGTSGLLEQYFGPGTRLTVT.